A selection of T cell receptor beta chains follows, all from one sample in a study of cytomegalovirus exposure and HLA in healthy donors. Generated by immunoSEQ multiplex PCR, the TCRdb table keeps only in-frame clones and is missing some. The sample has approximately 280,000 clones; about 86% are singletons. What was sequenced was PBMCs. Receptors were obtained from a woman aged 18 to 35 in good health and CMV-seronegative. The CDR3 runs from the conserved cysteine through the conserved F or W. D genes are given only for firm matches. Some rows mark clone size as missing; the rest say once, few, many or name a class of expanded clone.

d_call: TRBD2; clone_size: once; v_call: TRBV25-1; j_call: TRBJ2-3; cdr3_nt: TGTGCCAGCAGCGTAGCGGGAGCAGATACGCAGTATTTT; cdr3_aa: CASSVAGADTQYF
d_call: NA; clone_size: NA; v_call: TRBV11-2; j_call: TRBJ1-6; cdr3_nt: TGTGCCAGCAGCTTATGGTTTCTACCCCGAGGGAATTCACCCCTCCACTTT; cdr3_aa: CASSLWFLPRGNSPLHF
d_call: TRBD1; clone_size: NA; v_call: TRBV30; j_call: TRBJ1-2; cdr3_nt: TGTGCCTGGAGTTGGACAGGGGATTATGGCTACACCTTC; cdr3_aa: CAWSWTGDYGYTF
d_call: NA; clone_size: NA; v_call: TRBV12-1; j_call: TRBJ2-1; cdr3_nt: TGTGCCAGCAGCCGCAACGAGCGGGGTCCCAATGAGCAGTTCTTC; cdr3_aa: CASSRNERGPNEQFF
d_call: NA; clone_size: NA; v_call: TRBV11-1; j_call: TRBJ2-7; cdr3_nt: TGTGCCAGCAGCTTAAGATCCCAGAATGATGCCTACGAGCAGTACTTC; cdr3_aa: CASSLRSQNDAYEQYF
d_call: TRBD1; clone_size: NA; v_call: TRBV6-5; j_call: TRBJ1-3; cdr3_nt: TGTGCCAGCAGCCGAGGGACAGGGTCGAACACCATATATTTT; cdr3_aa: CASSRGTGSNTIYF
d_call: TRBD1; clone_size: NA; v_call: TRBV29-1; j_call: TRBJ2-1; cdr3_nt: TGCAGCATCTTGACAGGGTGGCAACTGAATGAGCAGTTCTTC; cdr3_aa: CSILTGWQLNEQFF
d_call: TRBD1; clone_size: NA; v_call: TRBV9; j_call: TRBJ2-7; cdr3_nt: TGTGCCAGCAGCGCTGGGACAGGGGGCAACGAGCAGTACTTC; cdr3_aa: CASSAGTGGNEQYF
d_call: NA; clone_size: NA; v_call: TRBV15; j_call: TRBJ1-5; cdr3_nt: TGTGCCACCAGCAGAGGGTCGGGGACTCATCAGCCCCAGCATTTT; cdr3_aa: CATSRGSGTHQPQHF
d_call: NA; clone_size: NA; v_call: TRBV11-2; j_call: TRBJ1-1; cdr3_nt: TGTGCCAGCAGCCCCCAACAGGGTGTGGGGAACGTCGGAGCTTTCTTT; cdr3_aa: CASSPQQGVGNVGAFF
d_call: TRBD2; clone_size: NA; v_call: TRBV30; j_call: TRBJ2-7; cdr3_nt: TGTGCCTGGAGTGGGACTAGCGGAGCCTACGAGCAGTACTTC; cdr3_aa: CAWSGTSGAYEQYF
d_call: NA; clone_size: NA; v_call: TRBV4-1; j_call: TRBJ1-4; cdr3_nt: TGCGCCAGCAGCCAAGATCCCTCTCTTGACACGGCTGGGGAAAAACTGTTTTTT; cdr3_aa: CASSQDPSLDTAGEKLFF
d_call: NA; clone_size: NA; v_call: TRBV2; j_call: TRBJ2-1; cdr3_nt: TGTGCCAGCACTTACACTCGGGGGGCTTACAATGAGCAGTTCTTC; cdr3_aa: CASTYTRGAYNEQFF
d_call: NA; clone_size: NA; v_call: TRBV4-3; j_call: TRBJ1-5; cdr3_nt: TGCGCCAGCAGCCAAGTTGCGGGATTTCAGCCCCAGCATTTT; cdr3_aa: CASSQVAGFQPQHF
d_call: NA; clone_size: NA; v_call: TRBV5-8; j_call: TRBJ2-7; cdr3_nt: TGTGCCAGCAGCTTGGGACTGCAATACGAGCAGTACTTC; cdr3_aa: CASSLGLQYEQYF
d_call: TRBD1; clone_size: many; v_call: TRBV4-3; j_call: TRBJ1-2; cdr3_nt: TGCGCCAGCAGCCAAGGAGGGGGCGTCGGCTACACCTTC; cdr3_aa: CASSQGGGVGYTF
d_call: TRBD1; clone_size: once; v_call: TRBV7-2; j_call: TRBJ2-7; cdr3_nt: TGTGCCAGCAGCTTAGGGACAGGGTATTGGCAGTACTTC; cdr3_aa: CASSLGTGYWQYF
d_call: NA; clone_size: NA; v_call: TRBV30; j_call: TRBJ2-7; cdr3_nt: TGTGCCTGGATGACCTCAGGACTCCTTGGGGACGAGCAGTACTTC; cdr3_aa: CAWMTSGLLGDEQYF
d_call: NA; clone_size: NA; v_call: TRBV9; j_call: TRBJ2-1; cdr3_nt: TGTGCCAGCAGCGTCGGCAGGGGTATCGATGAGCAGTTCTTC; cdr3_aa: CASSVGRGIDEQFF
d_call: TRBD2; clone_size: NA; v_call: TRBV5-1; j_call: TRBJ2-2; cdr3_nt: TGCGCCAGCAGCTCCTACCACGGGGGGAGGGACACCGGGGAGCTGTTTTTT; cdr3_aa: CASSSYHGGRDTGELFF
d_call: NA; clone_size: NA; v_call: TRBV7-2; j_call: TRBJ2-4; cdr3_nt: TGTGCCAGCAGCCCGTCCTCCCAACTAGCCAAAAACATTCAGTACTTC; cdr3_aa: CASSPSSQLAKNIQYF
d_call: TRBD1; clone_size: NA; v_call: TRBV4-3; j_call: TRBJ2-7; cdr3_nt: TGCGCCAGCAGCCAAGACTACAGGGGAAGCTCCTACGAGCAGTACTTC; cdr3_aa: CASSQDYRGSSYEQYF
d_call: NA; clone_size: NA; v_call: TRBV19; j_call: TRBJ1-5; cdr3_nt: TGTGCCAGTAGGCTTCAGGGACAACATCAGCCCCAGCATTTT; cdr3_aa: CASRLQGQHQPQHF
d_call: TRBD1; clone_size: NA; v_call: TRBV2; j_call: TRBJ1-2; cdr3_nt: TGTGCCAGCAGTGATATGGGACAGGGGGTCTATGGCTACACCTTC; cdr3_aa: CASSDMGQGVYGYTF
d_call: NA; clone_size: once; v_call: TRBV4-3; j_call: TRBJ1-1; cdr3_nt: TGCGCCAGCAGCCAAGAAATGGCGGAGGTGGACGCTGAAGCTTTCTTT; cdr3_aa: CASSQEMAEVDAEAFF
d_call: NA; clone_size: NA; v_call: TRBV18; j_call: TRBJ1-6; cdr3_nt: TGTGCCAGCCGCGGACTCCTTAGCTCCTATAATTCACCCCTCCACTTT; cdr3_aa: CASRGLLSSYNSPLHF
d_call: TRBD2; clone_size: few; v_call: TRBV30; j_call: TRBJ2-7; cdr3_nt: TGTGCCTGGACTAGCGGCTACGAGCAGTACTTC; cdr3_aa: CAWTSGYEQYF
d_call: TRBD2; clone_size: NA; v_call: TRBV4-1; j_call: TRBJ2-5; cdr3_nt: TGCGCCAGCAGCCAAGATTGGACTAGCGGGAGTTGGGGGCAAGAGACCCAGTACTTC; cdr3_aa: CASSQDWTSGSWGQETQYF
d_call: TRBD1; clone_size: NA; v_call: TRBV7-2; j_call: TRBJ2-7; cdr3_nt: TGTGCCAGCAGCTTTTCCGGGACAGCAGACTTC; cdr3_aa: CASSFSGTADF
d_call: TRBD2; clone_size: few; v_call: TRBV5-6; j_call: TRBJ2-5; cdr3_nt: TGTGCCAGCAGCTGGGGATGGGCGGGGGGTCCAGAGACCCAGTACTTC; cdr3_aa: CASSWGWAGGPETQYF
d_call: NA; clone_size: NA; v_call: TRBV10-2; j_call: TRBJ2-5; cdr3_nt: TGCGCCAGCAGTGACATCCAAGAGACCCAGTACTTC; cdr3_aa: CASSDIQETQYF
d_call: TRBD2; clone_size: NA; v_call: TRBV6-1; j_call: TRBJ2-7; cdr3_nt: TGTGCCAGCAGTGGATGGACTAGCGGGATCAACGAGCAGTACTTC; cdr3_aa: CASSGWTSGINEQYF
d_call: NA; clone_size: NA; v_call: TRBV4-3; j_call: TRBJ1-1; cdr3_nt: TGCGCCAGCAGCCAAGGACCAGTCCTCCCGGGGACTGAAGCTTTCTTT; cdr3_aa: CASSQGPVLPGTEAFF
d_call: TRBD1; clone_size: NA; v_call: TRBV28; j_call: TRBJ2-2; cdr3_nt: TGTGCCAGCAGTTCACAGGGGACCGGGGAGCTGTTTTTT; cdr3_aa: CASSSQGTGELFF
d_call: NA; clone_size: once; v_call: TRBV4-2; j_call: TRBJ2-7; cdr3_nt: TGTGCCAGCAGCCAAGATCTTGGGGAGTACAACGAGCAGTACTTC; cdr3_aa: CASSQDLGEYNEQYF
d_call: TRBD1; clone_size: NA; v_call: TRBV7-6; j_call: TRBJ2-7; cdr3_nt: TGTGCCAGCAGCCCGCGGACAGGAACCTACGAGCAGTACTTC; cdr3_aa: CASSPRTGTYEQYF
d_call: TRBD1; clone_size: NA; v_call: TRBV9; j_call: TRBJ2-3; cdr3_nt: TGTGCCAGCAGCGTAGAAGGGACAGGGGGAACAGATACGCAGTATTTT; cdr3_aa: CASSVEGTGGTDTQYF
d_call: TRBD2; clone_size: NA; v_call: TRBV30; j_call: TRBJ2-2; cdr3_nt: TGTGCCTGGAGTGTACGCCTAGGGACTAGCGCCGGGGAGCTGTTTTTT; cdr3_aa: CAWSVRLGTSAGELFF
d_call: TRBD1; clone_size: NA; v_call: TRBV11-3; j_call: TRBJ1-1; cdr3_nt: TGTGCCAGCAGCCCTTACCCAGGACAGGGAGGGGGTGAAGCTTTCTTT; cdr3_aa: CASSPYPGQGGGEAFF
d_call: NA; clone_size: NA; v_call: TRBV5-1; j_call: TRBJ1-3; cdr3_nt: TGCGCCAGCAGCTTGTCGAGGGGAGGGGGAAACACCATATATTTT; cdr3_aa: CASSLSRGGGNTIYF
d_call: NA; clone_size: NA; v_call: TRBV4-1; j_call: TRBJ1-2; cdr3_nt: TGCGCCAGCAGCCAAGACCCAGCGCTCAACTATGGCTACACCTTC; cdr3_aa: CASSQDPALNYGYTF
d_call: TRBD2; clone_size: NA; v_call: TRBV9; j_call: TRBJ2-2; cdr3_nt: TGTGCCAGCAGCGCGAGACTAGCGGGGGTGGTCGGGGAGCTGTTTTTT; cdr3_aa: CASSARLAGVVGELFF
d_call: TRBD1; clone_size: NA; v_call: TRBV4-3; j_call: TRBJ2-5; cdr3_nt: TGCGCCAGCAGCCACGGACAGGGAGAGGAGACCCAGTACTTC; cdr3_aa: CASSHGQGEETQYF
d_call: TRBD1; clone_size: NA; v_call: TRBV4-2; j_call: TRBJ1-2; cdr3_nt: TGTGCCAGCAGCCAAGTTCTCAGGGGGCGAGGGGAGAGCTATGGCTACACCTTC; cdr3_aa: CASSQVLRGRGESYGYTF
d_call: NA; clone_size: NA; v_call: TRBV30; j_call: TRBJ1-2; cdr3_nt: TGTGCCTGGAGTCAAACGGCCGGACAGCTTAACTATGGCTACACCTTC; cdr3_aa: CAWSQTAGQLNYGYTF
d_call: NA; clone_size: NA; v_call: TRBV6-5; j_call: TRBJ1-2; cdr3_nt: TGTGCCAGCAGTTCGACAGCCTTCTATGGCTACACCTTC; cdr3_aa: CASSSTAFYGYTF
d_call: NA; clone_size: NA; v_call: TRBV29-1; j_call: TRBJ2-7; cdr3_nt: TGCAGCGTTGCCACGGGCTCCTACGAGCAGTACTTC; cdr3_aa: CSVATGSYEQYF
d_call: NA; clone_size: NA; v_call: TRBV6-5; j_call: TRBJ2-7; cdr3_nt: TGTGCCAGCAGCTTCCTTCAGGGTAGCGGCTACGAGCAGTACTTC; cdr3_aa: CASSFLQGSGYEQYF
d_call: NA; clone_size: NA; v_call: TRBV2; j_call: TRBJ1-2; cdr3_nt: TGTGCCAGCAGTGGGACTGAGGGTGGCTACACCTTC; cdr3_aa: CASSGTEGGYTF
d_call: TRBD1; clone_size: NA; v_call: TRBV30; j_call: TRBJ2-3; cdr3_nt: TGTGCCTGGGCTGGAACAGGGACAGCAGATACGCAGTATTTT; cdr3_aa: CAWAGTGTADTQYF